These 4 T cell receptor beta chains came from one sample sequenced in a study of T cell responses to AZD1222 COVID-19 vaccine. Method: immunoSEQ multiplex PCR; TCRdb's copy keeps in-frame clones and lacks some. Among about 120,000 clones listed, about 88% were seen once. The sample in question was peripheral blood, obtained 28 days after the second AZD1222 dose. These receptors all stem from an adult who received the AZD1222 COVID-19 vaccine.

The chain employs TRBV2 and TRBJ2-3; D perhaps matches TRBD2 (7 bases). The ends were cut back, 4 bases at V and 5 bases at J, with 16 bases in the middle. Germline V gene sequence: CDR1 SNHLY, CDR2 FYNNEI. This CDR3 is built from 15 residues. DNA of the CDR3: TGTGCCAGCAGTGTCGTGCGGGGGCGTGGAGATACGCAGTATTTT. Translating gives CASSVVRGRGDTQYF. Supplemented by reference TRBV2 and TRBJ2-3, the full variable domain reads EPEVTQTPSHQVTQMGQEVILRCVPISNHLYFYWYRQILGQKVEFLVSFYNNEISEKSEIFDDQFSVERPDGSNFTLKIRSTKLEDSAMYFCASSVVRGRGDTQYFGPGTRLTVL.

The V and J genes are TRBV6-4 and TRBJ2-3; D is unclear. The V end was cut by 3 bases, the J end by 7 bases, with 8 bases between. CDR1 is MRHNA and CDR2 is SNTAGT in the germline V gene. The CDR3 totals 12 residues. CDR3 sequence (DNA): TGTGCCAGCAGTGAGGACCCGAATACGCAGTATTTT. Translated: CASSEDPNTQYF.

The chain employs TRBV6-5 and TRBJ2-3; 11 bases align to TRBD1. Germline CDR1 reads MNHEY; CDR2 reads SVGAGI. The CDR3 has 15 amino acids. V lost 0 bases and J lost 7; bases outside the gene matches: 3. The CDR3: CASSYSGTGGNTQYF. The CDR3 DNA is TGTGCCAGCAGTTACTCGGGGACAGGGGGAAATACGCAGTATTTT.

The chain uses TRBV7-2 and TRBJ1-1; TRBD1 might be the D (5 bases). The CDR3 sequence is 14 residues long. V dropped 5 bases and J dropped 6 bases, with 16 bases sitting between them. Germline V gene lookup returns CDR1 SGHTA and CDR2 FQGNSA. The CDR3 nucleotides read TGTGCCAGCAGCCCCTTAGGGGAGACGGCTGAAGCTTTCTTT. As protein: CASSPLGETAEAFF.